The 5 T cell receptor beta chains presented below share a single source sample, sequenced in a study of T cell responses to AZD1222 COVID-19 vaccine. The repertoire was sequenced with immunoSEQ multiplex PCR; TCRdb's copy has only in-frame clones and lacks some. The profile shows roughly 18,000 clones, approximately 80% of them singletons. The material was peripheral blood, obtained 28 days after the second AZD1222 dose. These receptors were collected from an adult who received the AZD1222 COVID-19 vaccine.

This rearrangement joins TRBV19 to TRBJ1-1; no definite D call. Trimming took off 3 bases at V and 4 bases at J, with 9 bases between the two ends. This CDR3 spans 13 amino acids. CDR1 and CDR2 (germline): LNHDA, SQIVND (reference sequence). The CDR3 region is CASSIGLGTEAFF. DNA for the CDR3: TGTGCCAGTAGTATCGGGTTAGGCACTGAAGCTTTCTTT.

The V call is TRBV28, the J call TRBJ2-5, with TRBD2 matching 8 bases. J gave up 2 bases and V 4 bases, and 9 bases lay outside the gene matches. CDR1 is MDHEN and CDR2 is SYDVKM in the germline V gene. The CDR3 spans 16 residues. The CDR3 spells CASSSEAGVRQETQYF. The CDR3 DNA reads TGTGCCAGCAGTTCGGAAGCGGGGGTACGACAAGAGACCCAGTACTTC. Complete variable domain (other parts from reference TRBV28 and TRBJ2-5): DVKVTQSSRYLVKRTGEKVFLECVQDMDHENMFWYRQDPGLGLRLIYFSYDVKMKEKGDIPEGYSVSREKKERFSLILESASTNQTSMYLCASSSEAGVRQETQYFGPGTRLLVL.

This chain connects TRBV7-9 to TRBJ1-2; 9 bases fit TRBD1. Trimming at V came to 1 base and at J to 7 bases, leaving 7 bases not matched to a gene. The germline CDR1 and CDR2 sequences are SEHNR and FQNEAQ (reference sequence). The CDR3 spans 15 residues. CDR3 sequence (DNA): TGTGCCAGCAGCTTAGTAAGGACAGGGGAGTCTGGCTACACCTTC. Translating gives CASSLVRTGESGYTF.

This clone has a handful of counts. This chain joins TRBV4-1 and TRBJ2-5; 7 bases align to TRBD2. V was clipped by 0 bases and J by 7 bases; unmatched bases: 2. The CDR3 has 13 residues. Germline assignment: CDR1 MGHRA and CDR2 YSYEKL. CDR3 sequence reads: CASSQEGGRTQYF. In nucleotides, the CDR3 is TGCGCCAGCAGCCAAGAGGGAGGGCGGACCCAGTACTTC.

This rearrangement joins TRBV12-3 or TRBV12-4 to TRBJ1-1; D gene ambiguous. The V end was cut by 3 bases, the J end by 5 bases, with 10 bases between. The CDR3 loop spans 13 amino acids. CDR3 in DNA: TGTGCCAGCAGTTTTCGGTCGGGGACTGAAGCTTTCTTT. Residues: CASSFRSGTEAFF.